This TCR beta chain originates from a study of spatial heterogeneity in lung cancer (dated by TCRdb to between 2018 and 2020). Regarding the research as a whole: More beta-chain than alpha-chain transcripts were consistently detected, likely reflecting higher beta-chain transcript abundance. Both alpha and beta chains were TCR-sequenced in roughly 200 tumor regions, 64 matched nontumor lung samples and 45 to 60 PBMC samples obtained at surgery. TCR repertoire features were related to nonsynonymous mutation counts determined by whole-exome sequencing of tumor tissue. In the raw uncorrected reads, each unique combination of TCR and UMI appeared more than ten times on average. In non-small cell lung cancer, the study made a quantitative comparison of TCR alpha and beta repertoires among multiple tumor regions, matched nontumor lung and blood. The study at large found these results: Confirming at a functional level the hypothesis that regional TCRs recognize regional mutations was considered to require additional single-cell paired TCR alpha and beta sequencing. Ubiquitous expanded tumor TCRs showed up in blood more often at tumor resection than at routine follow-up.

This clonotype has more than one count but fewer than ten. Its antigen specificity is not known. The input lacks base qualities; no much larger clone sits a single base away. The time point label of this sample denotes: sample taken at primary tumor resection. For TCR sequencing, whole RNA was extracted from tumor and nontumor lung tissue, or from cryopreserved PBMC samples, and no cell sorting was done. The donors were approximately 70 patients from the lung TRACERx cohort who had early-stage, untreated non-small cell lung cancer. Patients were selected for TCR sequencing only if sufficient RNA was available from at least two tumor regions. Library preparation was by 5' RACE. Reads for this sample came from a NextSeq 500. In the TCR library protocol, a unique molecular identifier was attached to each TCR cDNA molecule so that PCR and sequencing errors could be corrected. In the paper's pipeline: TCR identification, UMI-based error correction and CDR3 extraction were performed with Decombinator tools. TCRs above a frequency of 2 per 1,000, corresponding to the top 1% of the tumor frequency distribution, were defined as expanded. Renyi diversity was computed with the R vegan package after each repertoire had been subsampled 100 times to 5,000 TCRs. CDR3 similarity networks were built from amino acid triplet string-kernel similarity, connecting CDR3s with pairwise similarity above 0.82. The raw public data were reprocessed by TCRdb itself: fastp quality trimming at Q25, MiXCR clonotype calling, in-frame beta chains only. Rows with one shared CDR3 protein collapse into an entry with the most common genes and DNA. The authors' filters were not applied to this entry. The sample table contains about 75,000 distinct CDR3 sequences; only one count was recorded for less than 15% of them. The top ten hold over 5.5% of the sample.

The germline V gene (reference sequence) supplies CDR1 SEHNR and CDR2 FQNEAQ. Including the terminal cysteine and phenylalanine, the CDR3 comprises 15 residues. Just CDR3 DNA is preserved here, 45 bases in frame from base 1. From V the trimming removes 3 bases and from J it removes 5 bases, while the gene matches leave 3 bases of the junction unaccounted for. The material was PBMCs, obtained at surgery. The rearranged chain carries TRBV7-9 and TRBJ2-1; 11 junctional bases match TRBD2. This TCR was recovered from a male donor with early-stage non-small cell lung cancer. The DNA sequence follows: TGTGCCAGCAGCTTGGGACTAGCGGATGACAATGAGCAGTTCTTC. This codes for CASSLGLADDNEQFF.